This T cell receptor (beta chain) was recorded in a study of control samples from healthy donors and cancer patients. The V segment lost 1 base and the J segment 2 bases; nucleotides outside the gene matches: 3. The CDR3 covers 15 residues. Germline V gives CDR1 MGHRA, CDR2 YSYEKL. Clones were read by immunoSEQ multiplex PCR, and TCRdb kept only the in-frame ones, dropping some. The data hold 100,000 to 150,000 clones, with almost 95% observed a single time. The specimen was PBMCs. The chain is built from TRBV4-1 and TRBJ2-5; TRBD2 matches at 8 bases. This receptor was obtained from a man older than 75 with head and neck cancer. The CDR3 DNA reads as TGCGCCAGCAGCCAAGTAGCGGGGAGACAAGAGACCCAGTACTTC. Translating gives CASSQVAGRQETQYF.